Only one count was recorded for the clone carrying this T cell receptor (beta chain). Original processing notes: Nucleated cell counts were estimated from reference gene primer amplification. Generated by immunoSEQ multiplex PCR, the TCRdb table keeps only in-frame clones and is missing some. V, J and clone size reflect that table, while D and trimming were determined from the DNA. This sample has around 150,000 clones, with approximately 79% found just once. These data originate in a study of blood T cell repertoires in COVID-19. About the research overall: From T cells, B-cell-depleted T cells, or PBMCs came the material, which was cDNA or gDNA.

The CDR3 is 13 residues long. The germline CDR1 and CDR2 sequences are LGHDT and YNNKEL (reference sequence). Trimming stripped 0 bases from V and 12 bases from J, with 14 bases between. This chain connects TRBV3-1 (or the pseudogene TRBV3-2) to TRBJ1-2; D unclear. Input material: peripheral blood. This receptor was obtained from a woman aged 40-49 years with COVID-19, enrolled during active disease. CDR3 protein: CASSQDVRQSHTF. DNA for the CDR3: TGTGCCAGCAGCCAAGATGTCCGCCAGTCACACACCTTC.